The 18 T cell receptor beta chains listed next were all sequenced from one sample in a study of control samples from healthy donors and cancer patients. Only in-frame clones appear in the TCRdb table, and some are missing; sequencing was by immunoSEQ multiplex PCR. The sample yields about 110,000 clones, around 89% seen once. Material for sequencing was blood. The receptors were gathered from a woman in her forties or fifties in good health.

The chain is built from TRBV18 and TRBJ1-3; D not resolved. Trimming pared 0 bases from V and 0 bases from J, leaving 9 bases between. The CDR3 totals 16 residues. CDR1 and CDR2 from the germline V gene are KGHSH and LQKENI. The CDR3 spells CASSPPGGFSGNTIYF. The CDR3 DNA is TGTGCCAGCTCACCACCGGGCGGATTCTCTGGAAACACCATATATTTT. Combining the CDR3 with reference TRBV18 and TRBJ1-3 gives the whole variable domain NAGVMQNPRHLVRRRGQEARLRCSPMKGHSHVYWYRQLPEEGLKFMVYLQKENIIDESGMPKERFSAEFPKEGPSILRIQQVVRGDSAAYFCASSPPGGFSGNTIYFGEGSWLTVV.

This clone was seen a single time. This chain uses TRBV9 with TRBJ2-7; D assignment may be TRBD1 or TRBD2 (5 bases each). V lost 0 bases and J 0 bases, leaving 10 bases between the germline ends. Germline V gene sequence: CDR1 SGDLS, CDR2 YYNGEE. CDR3 length: 15 residues. The DNA for the CDR3 is TGTGCCAGCAGCGTAGGGGCAGGGAGCTCCTACGAGCAGTACTTC. As protein: CASSVGAGSSYEQYF.

The CDR3 reads CASSSRPIGTNNSPLHF. Written as DNA, the CDR3 is TGTGCCAGCAGTTCTAGACCCATCGGGACCAATAATTCACCCCTCCACTTT. The chain is built from TRBV7-3 and TRBJ1-6, with D possibly matching TRBD1 (5 bases). The V end lost 6 bases, the J end lost 5 bases, and 20 bases lay between the germline ends. The CDR3 spans 17 residues. The germline gives CDR1 SGHTA, CDR2 FQGTGA. The variable domain in full, completed from reference TRBV7-3 and TRBJ1-6, reads GAGVSQTPSNKVTEKGKYVELRCDPISGHTALYWYRQSLGQGPEFLIYFQGTGAADDSGLPNDRFFAVRPEGSVSTLKIQRTERGDSAVYLCASSSRPIGTNNSPLHFGNGTRLTVT.

The chain uses TRBV5-6 and TRBJ1-6; possibly TRBD1 for D (5 bases). With 4 bases removed from V and 9 bases from J, the gap between germline ends came to 20 bases. Germline lookup yields CDR1 SGHDT and CDR2 YYEEEE. CDR3 size: 16 residues. As DNA, the CDR3 is TGTGCCAGCAGCCCCCCGGGACTAACGAGGAGTTCACCCCTCCACTTT. This gives the protein CASSPPGLTRSSPLHF.

The rearrangement links TRBV7-2 to TRBJ1-2; 8 nucleotides agree with TRBD1. There are 13 residues in the CDR3. Germline assignment: CDR1 SGHTA and CDR2 FQGNSA. The trim removed 7 bases at V and 5 bases at J, leaving 6 bases unmatched. CDR3 residues: CASTPRTGYGYTF. The CDR3 DNA is TGTGCCAGCACTCCCCGGACAGGGTATGGCTACACCTTC.

This rearrangement joins TRBV5-4 to TRBJ1-2; D perhaps matches TRBD1 (5 bases). This CDR3 region has 15 residues. V gave up 3 bases and J gave up 2 bases, with 14 bases separating them. Germline CDR1 SGHNT, CDR2 YYREEE (reference sequence). CDR3 coding DNA: TGTGCCAGCAGCTCCCCCCGGACACTCAACTATGGCTACACCTTC. Encoded protein: CASSSPRTLNYGYTF.

Only a few counts were recorded for this clone. The CDR3 DNA reads TGTGCCAGCAGCTTGGGAGGACTGTATACCGGGGAGCTGTTTTTT. This translates into CASSLGGLYTGELFF. J is TRBJ2-2 and V is TRBV7-2, with D possibly matching TRBD2 (6 bases). The CDR3 consists of 15 residues. Trimming removed 3 bases from V and 5 bases from J, with 13 bases in between. Germline-derived CDR1 and CDR2 are SGHTA and FQGNSA.

The chain has TRBV30 and TRBJ2-7; maybe TRBD2 (5 bases). The CDR3 has 13 amino acids. The ends were cut back, 6 bases at V and 4 bases at J, with 16 bases in the middle. Per the germline V gene, CDR1 is GTSNPN and CDR2 is SVGIG (reference sequence). CDR3 bases: TGTGCCTGTTCGGGATACGGGAATTACGAGCAGTACTTC. Its protein is CACSGYGNYEQYF.

The chain has TRBV5-8 and TRBJ2-3; 7 nucleotides match TRBD1. This CDR3 has 13 amino acids. Germline lookup yields CDR1 SGHTS and CDR2 YDEGEE. J gave up 4 bases and V 4 bases, and 3 bases lay outside the gene matches. CDR3 residues: CASSRQGPDTQYF. The CDR3, as DNA: TGTGCCAGCAGCCGACAGGGACCAGATACGCAGTATTTT.

The rearrangement links TRBV5-1 to TRBJ2-6; D gene unclear. This CDR3 region has 16 residues. Trimming stripped 1 base from V and 2 bases from J, with 10 bases between. CDR1 is SGHRS and CDR2 is YFSETQ in the germline V gene. CDR3 sequence (DNA): TGCGCCAGCAGCTTGCCATACAGTGCTGGGGCCAACGTCCTGACTTTC. It specifies CASSLPYSAGANVLTF.

CDR3 sequence: CSVVGGATDTQYF. DNA of the CDR3: TGCAGCGTTGTTGGCGGGGCCACGGATACGCAGTATTTT. The chain uses TRBV29-1 and TRBJ2-3; the D gene is possibly TRBD2 (6 bases). Trimming cost V 4 bases and J 6 bases, with 14 bases left between them. This CDR3 region has 13 residues. Germline V gives CDR1 SQVTM, CDR2 ANQGSEA.

V is TRBV6-5 and J is TRBJ1-2; TRBD1 might be the D (5 bases). CDR3 length: 15 residues. V lost 2 bases and J lost 2, with 12 bases in between. Germline-derived CDR1 and CDR2 are MNHEY and SVGAGI. CDR3 loop: CASSYGGAYNYGYTF. CDR3 sequence (DNA): TGTGCCAGCAGTTACGGAGGGGCGTACAACTATGGCTACACCTTC.

The chain combines TRBV27 with TRBJ2-3; possible D gene TRBD1, 7 bases. The CDR3 sequence is 15 residues long. V gave up 3 bases and J gave up 6 bases, with 16 bases separating them. Germline CDR1 is MNHEY and CDR2 is SMNVEV (reference sequence). CDR3 in amino acids: CASSFRMTGRDTQYF. CDR3 nucleotides: TGTGCCAGCAGTTTCCGGATGACAGGGAGGGATACGCAGTATTTT.

This clone was observed a handful of times. This chain connects TRBV11-2 to TRBJ2-7; 7 bases align to TRBD1. Germline assignment: CDR1 SGHAT and CDR2 FQNNGV. V was pared by 4 bases and J by 5 bases, with 14 bases of the junction left unmatched. CDR3 size: 16 residues. The chain's CDR3 is CASSSNDRVRGNEQYF. For the CDR3, the DNA is TGTGCCAGCAGCTCCAACGACAGGGTCCGTGGGAACGAGCAGTACTTC.

Note on this clone: This CDR3 is also generated by other DNA sequences in the sample. The chain joins TRBV24-1 to TRBJ2-1; D is ambiguous. Germline V gene sequence: CDR1 KGHDR, CDR2 SFDVKD. Trimming removed 4 bases at V and 3 bases at J, with 3 bases between. The length of the CDR3 is 12 residues. CDR3 protein: CATSDLYNEQFF. CDR3 bases: TGTGCCACCAGTGACCTCTACAATGAGCAGTTCTTC.

The J gene is TRBJ2-3, the V gene TRBV7-2; D is perhaps TRBD2 (5 bases). The CDR3 sequence is 12 residues long. In germline, CDR1 is SGHTA, CDR2 FQGNSA. Trimming cost V 4 bases and J 8 bases, with 10 bases left between them. The CDR3 nucleotides are TGTGCCAGCAGCTCACTAGGTGTTACGCAGTATTTT. This sequence encodes CASSSLGVTQYF.

The chain links TRBV6-1 to TRBJ1-5; no firm D call. The CDR3 length is 16 residues. The V gene lost 2 bases and the J gene lost 0 bases, with 11 bases spanning the gap. Germline V lookup: CDR1 MNHNS, CDR2 SASEGT. The CDR3 is CASSEFADNSNQPQHF. As DNA, the CDR3 is TGTGCCAGCAGTGAATTCGCCGACAATAGCAATCAGCCCCAGCATTTT.

This clone appeared a single time. The rearrangement uses TRBV14 and TRBJ1-1; D is possibly TRBD1 (6 bases). Trimming shortened V by 6 bases and J by 5 bases, and 16 bases separated the two germline ends. CDR1 is SGHDN and CDR2 is FVKESK in the germline V gene. This CDR3 is 14 amino acids long. CDR3 in amino acids: CASRPQGWRTEAFF. The CDR3 region has the DNA TGTGCCAGCAGGCCACAGGGCTGGAGGACTGAAGCTTTCTTT. The complete variable domain, with remaining parts taken from reference TRBV14 and TRBJ1-1, reads EAGVTQFPSHSVIEKGQTVTLRCDPISGHDNLYWYRRVMGKEIKFLLHFVKESKQDESGMPNNRFLAERTGGTYSTLKVQPAELEDSGVYFCASRPQGWRTEAFFGQGTRLTVV.